This T cell receptor (beta chain) was documented in a study of early T cells in non-severe SARS-CoV-2 infection. Study summary: With bulk RNA from unsorted whole blood as input, sequencing yielded unpaired chains.

Regarding the study as a whole: Anti-spike CD8 responses were favored in VDJdb matching, and private and CD4 specificities were missed.

With 5 bases clipped from V and 5 bases from J, the junction kept 8 bases outside the gene matches. CDR1 is PRHDT and CDR2 is FYEKMQ in the germline V gene (reference sequence). The CDR3 has 17 residues. About this clonotype itself: The antigen is undetermined.

Unique molecular identifiers were added to individual cDNA molecules. TCRdb analysed the 5' RACE reads with MiXCR anew, one entry per CDR3 protein. Of roughly 30,000 distinct CDR3 sequences in the sample, 5.5% to 7% were seen once. Sequencing input: whole blood. The gene calls are TRBV13 and TRBJ2-3; 15 bases map to TRBD2. The TCR was taken from an adult who was a healthcare worker with PCR-confirmed SARS-CoV-2 infection or an uninfected control (not recorded which). CDR3 amino acids: CASSPHGLAGGQDTQYF. CDR3 DNA sequence: TGTGCCAGCAGCCCGCACGGACTAGCGGGGGGGCAAGATACGCAGTATTTT.